This T cell receptor (beta chain) was profiled in a study of shared clonotypes between healthy human individuals. Study conclusions and caveats: Large depth notwithstanding, sorted-subset sequencing proved incomplete by rarefaction.

The CDR3 spans 13 residues. V dropped 2 bases and J dropped 4 bases, with 5 bases sitting between them. Germline values: CDR1 MNHEY, CDR2 SVGAGI. Study processing details: Filtering differed for immunoSEQ, which gave only junction sequences without quality scores. Here immunoSEQ multiplex PCR was the method, and the copy in TCRdb shows in-frame clones only, minus some. V and J calls plus clone size are reproduced from that table; the DNA served to infer D and trimming. The table lists millions of clones, approximately 94% of them singletons. Remarks on this clone: Its target is not known.

The sample comprised naive CD4+ T cells sorted from blood. Subset noted: CD45RA+ positively selected. This chain uses TRBV6-5 with TRBJ2-2; D is uncertain. The receptor was derived from a man aged 18 to 29 in good health. CDR3 sequence reads: CASSYHSTGELFF. The CDR3 DNA is TGTGCCAGCAGTTACCACAGCACCGGGGAGCTGTTTTTT.